The clone carrying this TCR beta chain was counted ten times or more. Researchers took RNA transcripts and amplified the TCR beta CDR3 regions from them. A first-round RT-PCR of the TCR CDR3 used the HTBI primer set. TCRdb independently ran MiXCR on the multiplex PCR reads; one entry per CDR3 protein. This sample carries 500,000 to 650,000 distinct CDR3 sequences, about a sixth of them seen once, and the ten largest clones take approximately 15%. The data originate from a study of T cells in Graves' hyperthyroidism and ophthalmopathy. More than 9.5 ml fresh peripheral blood yielded the PBMCs. The sequence derives from a woman aged 18-35 years with Graves' ophthalmopathy. The sample consisted of blood.

The CDR3 region is CASSYSMNTEAFF. The DNA for the CDR3 is TGTGCCAGCAGTTACTCAATGAACACTGAAGCTTTCTTT. The J gene is TRBJ1-1, the V gene TRBV6-5, with D hard to call. Per the germline V gene, CDR1 is MNHEY and CDR2 is SVGAGI. The CDR3 spans 13 residues. Trimming removed 0 bases at V and 0 bases at J, with 2 bases between.